This T cell receptor (beta chain) was sequenced for a study of cytomegalovirus exposure and HLA in healthy donors. The CDR3 consists of 13 residues. Unmatched junction bases numbered 4, after V lost 6 bases and J lost 4 bases. The germline gives CDR1 MNHEY, CDR2 SVGAGI. PCR employed 60 Vbeta and 13 Jbeta primers. Sequencing was performed with immunoSEQ multiplex PCR; in TCRdb, only in-frame clones are kept and a portion is missing. The sample includes 150,000 to 200,000 clones, around 80% of them seen just once. V and J are TRBV6-5 and TRBJ2-5, with 8 bases lining up with TRBD1. Material for sequencing was PBMCs. This TCR was sampled from a man aged 35 to 55 in good health and CMV-seropositive. CDR3: CASRPTGVETQYF. The CDR3 DNA follows: TGTGCCAGCAGACCGACAGGGGTAGAGACCCAGTACTTC.